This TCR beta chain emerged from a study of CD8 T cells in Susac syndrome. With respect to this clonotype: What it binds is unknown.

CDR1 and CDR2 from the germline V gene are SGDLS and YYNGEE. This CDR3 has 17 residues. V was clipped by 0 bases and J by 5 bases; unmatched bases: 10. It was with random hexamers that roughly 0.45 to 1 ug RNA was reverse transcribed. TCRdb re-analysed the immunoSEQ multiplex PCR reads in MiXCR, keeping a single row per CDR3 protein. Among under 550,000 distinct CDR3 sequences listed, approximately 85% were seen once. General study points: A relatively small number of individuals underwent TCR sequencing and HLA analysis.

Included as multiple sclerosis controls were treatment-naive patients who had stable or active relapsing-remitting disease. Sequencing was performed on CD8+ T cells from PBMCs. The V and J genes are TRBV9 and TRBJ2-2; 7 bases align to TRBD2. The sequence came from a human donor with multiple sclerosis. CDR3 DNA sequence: TGTGCCAGCAGCGTAGGCCTAGCGGCAGTTCTAACCGGGGAGCTGTTTTTT. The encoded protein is CASSVGLAAVLTGELFF.